This is a list of T cell receptor beta chains from one sample in a study of blood T cell repertoires in COVID-19. Data came from immunoSEQ multiplex PCR; TCRdb stores just in-frame clones and leaves some out. The table records 95,000 to 150,000 clones, around 80% of them present only once. What was sequenced was peripheral blood. These receptors were collected from a man in his 60s with active or convalescent COVID-19. Both conserved end residues are part of each CDR3. A D gene is named only where the DNA matches it firmly. A clone size is listed for some rows: how often the clone was seen (once, few, many), or a class if it is expanded.

size | J | V | D | CDR3 | DNA
- | TRBJ2-2 | TRBV7-3 | TRBD1 | CASSAPGQGDSTGELFF | TGTGCCAGCAGCGCTCCGGGACAGGGCGACAGCACCGGGGAGCTGTTTTTT
- | TRBJ2-7 | TRBV28 | TRBD2 | CASSLSRGGPLQF | TGTGCCAGCAGTTTATCGCGCGGGGGTCCTTTACAGTTC
- | TRBJ1-5 | TRBV3-1/TRBV3-2 | TRBD1 | CASSLQGQPQHF | TGTGCCAGCAGTCTACAGGGGCAGCCCCAGCATTTT
- | TRBJ2-5 | TRBV10-3 | TRBD1 | CAISEQGARETQYF | TGTGCCATCAGTGAACAGGGGGCTAGGGAGACCCAGTACTTC
few | TRBJ2-3 | TRBV7-7 | - | CASSIGGDSSTDTQYF | TGTGCCAGCAGCATAGGCGGCGACAGTAGCACAGATACGCAGTATTTT
- | TRBJ2-7 | TRBV4-1 | - | CASSQDVIENEQYF | TGCGCCAGCAGCCAAGATGTAATAGAAAACGAGCAGTACTTC
few | TRBJ2-2 | TRBV12-5 | - | CASGLWTANTGELFF | TGTGCTAGTGGTTTATGGACTGCGAACACCGGGGAGCTGTTTTTT
many | TRBJ2-5 | TRBV18 | TRBD1 | CASSPGTGVGQETQYF | TGTGCCAGCTCACCTGGGACAGGGGTTGGCCAAGAGACCCAGTACTTC
few | TRBJ1-1 | TRBV4-3 | - | CASSQASDRNTEAFF | TGCGCCAGCAGCCAAGCCTCCGACAGAAACACTGAAGCTTTCTTT
- | TRBJ1-4 | TRBV7-9 | - | CASSPGVGEKLFF | TGTGCCAGCAGCCCAGGGGTTGGAGAAAAACTGTTTTTT
- | TRBJ2-2 | TRBV14 | - | CASSQGSRGTGELFF | TGTGCCAGCAGCCAAGGGAGCCGGGGCACCGGGGAGCTGTTTTTT
- | TRBJ2-1 | TRBV19 | TRBD2 | CASSGLDHEQFF | TGTGCCAGTAGCGGACTAGATCATGAGCAGTTCTTC
- | TRBJ1-1 | TRBV15 | - | CATSRGLNTEAFF | TGTGCCACCAGCAGGGGGCTCAACACTGAAGCTTTCTTT
- | TRBJ2-2 | TRBV28 | TRBD2 | CASTRAGRNTGELFF | TGTGCCAGCACTAGAGCGGGGCGGAACACCGGGGAGCTGTTTTTT